The rows below give T cell receptor beta chains drawn from one sample of a study of naive and memory T cell subsets. TCRdb re-called the UMI-ligation and nested PCR reads with MiXCR, one entry per CDR3 protein. The data hold about 90,000 distinct CDR3 sequences, with around 11% observed a single time. The sample taken for sequencing was naive CD4+ T cells from blood. The receptors shown here come from a human donor in good health. Each CDR3 is given with its conserved first and last residue. Fields, in order: D gene, V gene, clone size, J gene, CDR3 protein, CDR3 DNA. D genes are given only for firm matches. Clone size appears in some rows only: once, few, many, or a class for an expanded clone.

D: TRBD1; V: TRBV5-1; size: few; J: TRBJ2-6; CDR3: CASSLTGQGAPGANVLTF; DNA: TGCGCCAGCAGCTTGACCGGACAGGGGGCACCTGGGGCCAACGTCCTGACTTTC
D: -; V: TRBV13; size: few; J: TRBJ2-5; CDR3: CASSSRPQETQYF; DNA: TGTGCCAGCAGCTCCCGCCCCCAAGAGACCCAGTACTTC
D: TRBD2; V: TRBV7-9; size: few; J: TRBJ2-7; CDR3: CASSLAQGGSFYEQYF; DNA: TGTGCCAGCAGCTTAGCCCAGGGCGGGAGTTTCTACGAGCAGTACTTC
D: TRBD1; V: TRBV7-8; size: many; J: TRBJ2-3; CDR3: CASSPVTGDTQYF; DNA: TGTGCCAGCAGCCCCGTGACAGGGGATACGCAGTATTTT
D: -; V: TRBV29-1; size: many; J: TRBJ2-5; CDR3: CSVGTQGGVGETQYF; DNA: TGCAGCGTCGGGACCCAGGGCGGGGTGGGAGAGACCCAGTACTTC
D: -; V: TRBV19; size: few; J: TRBJ2-2; CDR3: CASSIQEGTGELFF; DNA: TGTGCCAGTAGTATACAGGAGGGGACCGGGGAGCTGTTTTTT
D: -; V: TRBV14; size: -; J: TRBJ2-6; CDR3: CASSQDRGSGANVLTF; DNA: TGTGCCAGCAGCCAAGATCGGGGCTCTGGGGCCAACGTCCTGACTTTC
D: -; V: TRBV20-1; size: few; J: TRBJ2-1; CDR3: CSRRELSSYNEQFF; DNA: TGCAGTCGGCGAGAGTTGAGCTCCTACAATGAGCAGTTCTTC
D: TRBD1; V: TRBV18; size: -; J: TRBJ1-5; CDR3: CASSTGTGVDNQPQHF; DNA: TGTGCCAGCTCAACCGGGACAGGGGTTGACAATCAGCCCCAGCATTTT
D: TRBD1; V: TRBV28; size: few; J: TRBJ2-7; CDR3: CASKGTGRGEQYF; DNA: TGTGCCAGCAAAGGGACAGGGCGCGGCGAGCAGTACTTC
D: TRBD1; V: TRBV10-3; size: -; J: TRBJ2-7; CDR3: CAIRTGGGFTYEQYF; DNA: TGTGCCATCAGGACAGGGGGCGGTTTTACCTACGAGCAGTACTTC
D: TRBD2; V: TRBV12-3/TRBV12-4; size: -; J: TRBJ2-7; CDR3: CASSRTSGRYEQYF; DNA: TGTGCCAGCAGTAGGACTAGCGGGAGATACGAGCAGTACTTC
D: -; V: TRBV18; size: -; J: TRBJ1-1; CDR3: CASSPPFVLNTEAFF; DNA: TGTGCCAGCTCACCACCGTTCGTCCTGAACACTGAAGCTTTCTTT
D: -; V: TRBV20-1; size: -; J: TRBJ2-1; CDR3: CSAPAPGVNNEQFF; DNA: TGCAGTGCCCCAGCCCCAGGTGTGAACAATGAGCAGTTCTTC
D: -; V: TRBV15; size: -; J: TRBJ1-1; CDR3: CATSGQLGLAPEAFF; DNA: TGTGCCACCAGCGGCCAGTTAGGTCTGGCGCCTGAAGCTTTCTTT
D: -; V: TRBV5-4; size: many; J: TRBJ2-7; CDR3: CASSLGGGLIDEQYF; DNA: TGTGCCAGCAGCTTGGGTGGGGGACTCATCGACGAGCAGTACTTC
D: -; V: TRBV5-1; size: -; J: TRBJ2-6; CDR3: CASSLASRGTGANVLTF; DNA: TGCGCCAGCAGCTTGGCTAGTCGGGGGACTGGGGCCAACGTCCTGACTTTC
D: -; V: TRBV29-1; size: few; J: TRBJ2-5; CDR3: CSVDFEGKGQETQYF; DNA: TGCAGCGTTGATTTCGAGGGGAAAGGTCAAGAGACCCAGTACTTC
D: -; V: TRBV7-8; size: -; J: TRBJ2-7; CDR3: CASSLRQGNIGAGGYQDEQYF; DNA: TGTGCCAGCAGCTTAAGACAGGGGAATATAGGAGCGGGGGGTTACCAGGACGAGCAGTACTTC
D: -; V: TRBV20-1; size: few; J: TRBJ2-3; CDR3: CSAGPVGSTDTQYF; DNA: TGCAGTGCTGGGCCGGTGGGGAGCACAGATACGCAGTATTTT
D: -; V: TRBV24-1; size: few; J: TRBJ2-1; CDR3: CATSGGNSYNEQFF; DNA: TGTGCCACCAGTGGGGGGAACTCCTACAATGAGCAGTTCTTC
D: -; V: TRBV20-1; size: many; J: TRBJ2-3; CDR3: CSKDSGLDTDTQYF; DNA: TGCAGTAAAGATTCGGGACTTGACACAGATACGCAGTATTTT
D: TRBD2; V: TRBV20-1; size: many; J: TRBJ2-2; CDR3: CSARAGTSSGELFF; DNA: TGCAGTGCTAGAGCCGGGACTAGCTCCGGGGAGCTGTTTTTT
D: TRBD2; V: TRBV7-3; size: many; J: TRBJ2-3; CDR3: CASSPRTRSPDTQYF; DNA: TGTGCCAGCAGCCCCCGGACTAGGTCGCCAGATACGCAGTATTTT
D: -; V: TRBV29-1; size: -; J: TRBJ2-5; CDR3: CSVGRILTETQYF; DNA: TGCAGCGTTGGTAGGATCCTAACGGAGACCCAGTACTTC
D: -; V: TRBV29-1; size: few; J: TRBJ2-1; CDR3: CSAHGRGGSRNEQFF; DNA: TGCAGCGCCCACGGCCGAGGAGGGTCCCGCAATGAGCAGTTCTTC
D: -; V: TRBV18; size: -; J: TRBJ2-1; CDR3: CASSPYSGIGYNEQFF; DNA: TGTGCCAGCTCACCCTACTCAGGGATCGGCTACAATGAGCAGTTCTTC
D: -; V: TRBV6-5; size: -; J: TRBJ2-5; CDR3: CASSATGAQTQYF; DNA: TGTGCCAGCAGTGCAACCGGGGCCCAAACCCAGTACTTC
D: TRBD1; V: TRBV6-6; size: -; J: TRBJ1-5; CDR3: CASSHHTGVLSNQPQHF; DNA: TGTGCCAGCAGTCACCATACAGGGGTCCTTAGCAATCAGCCCCAGCATTTT
D: -; V: TRBV21-1; size: many; J: TRBJ2-1; CDR3: CASSTEPRKLTYNEQFF; DNA: TGTGCCAGCAGCACCGAACCCCGGAAGCTCACCTACAATGAGCAGTTCTTC
D: -; V: TRBV20-1; size: -; J: TRBJ1-2; CDR3: CSARDPNYGYTF; DNA: TGCAGTGCTAGAGATCCGAACTATGGCTACACCTTC
D: -; V: TRBV11-1; size: -; J: TRBJ2-3; CDR3: CASSKRRADTQYF; DNA: TGTGCCAGCAGCAAACGGAGGGCAGATACGCAGTATTTT
D: TRBD2; V: TRBV6-2/TRBV6-3; size: once; J: TRBJ2-7; CDR3: CANSPASGGIYEQYF; DNA: TGTGCCAACAGTCCCGCTAGCGGGGGGATCTACGAGCAGTACTTC
D: -; V: TRBV5-1; size: many; J: TRBJ2-3; CDR3: CASSLEIDTQYF; DNA: TGCGCCAGCAGCTTGGAGATCGATACGCAGTATTTT
D: -; V: TRBV19; size: -; J: TRBJ2-4; CDR3: CASSRGTLDSIRNIQYF; DNA: TGTGCCAGTAGTAGGGGGACTCTCGACTCTATTCGAAACATTCAGTACTTC
D: -; V: TRBV25-1; size: -; J: TRBJ2-5; CDR3: CASSEWRVPETTQYF; DNA: TGTGCCAGCAGTGAATGGCGAGTCCCCGAAACGACCCAGTACTTC
D: -; V: TRBV5-4; size: -; J: TRBJ2-7; CDR3: CASSPVGARYEQYF; DNA: TGTGCCAGCAGCCCGGTGGGCGCTCGGTACGAGCAGTACTTC
D: TRBD2; V: TRBV12-3/TRBV12-4; size: many; J: TRBJ2-1; CDR3: CASSATSGSFGEQFF; DNA: TGTGCCAGCAGTGCGACTAGCGGGAGTTTTGGTGAGCAGTTCTTC
D: -; V: TRBV12-3/TRBV12-4; size: -; J: TRBJ1-6; CDR3: CASSLGPPGPLHF; DNA: TGTGCCAGCAGTTTAGGACCGCCGGGGCCCCTCCACTTT
D: -; V: TRBV5-1; size: -; J: TRBJ2-7; CDR3: CASSLENEQYF; DNA: TGCGCCAGCAGCTTGGAGAACGAGCAGTACTTC
D: -; V: TRBV20-1; size: -; J: TRBJ2-3; CDR3: CSARIDTQYF; DNA: TGCAGTGCTAGAATAGATACGCAGTATTTT
D: -; V: TRBV3-1; size: many; J: TRBJ2-7; CDR3: CASSQTAYEQYF; DNA: TGTGCCAGCAGCCAAACAGCCTACGAGCAGTACTTC
D: -; V: TRBV7-9; size: -; J: TRBJ1-3; CDR3: CANSGNTIYF; DNA: TGTGCCAACTCTGGAAACACCATATATTTT
D: TRBD1; V: TRBV4-3; size: -; J: TRBJ2-1; CDR3: CASSHGTGAINEQFF; DNA: TGCGCCAGCAGCCACGGGACAGGGGCGATCAATGAGCAGTTCTTC
D: TRBD2; V: TRBV25-1; size: -; J: TRBJ2-5; CDR3: CASSVSPLAGRPQETQYF; DNA: TGTGCCAGCAGTGTATCCCCTCTAGCGGGGCGACCCCAAGAGACCCAGTACTTC
D: -; V: TRBV5-1; size: -; J: TRBJ2-3; CDR3: CASSWSPEQGFRTDTQYF; DNA: TGCGCCAGCAGCTGGTCTCCCGAACAGGGTTTCCGGACAGATACGCAGTATTTT
D: -; V: TRBV29-1; size: many; J: TRBJ2-7; CDR3: CSVVLKYEQYF; DNA: TGCAGCGTTGTCCTAAAGTACGAGCAGTACTTC
D: -; V: TRBV19; size: -; J: TRBJ1-2; CDR3: CASSRQATNYGYTF; DNA: TGTGCCAGTAGTCGACAGGCCACTAACTATGGCTACACCTTC
D: -; V: TRBV29-1; size: -; J: TRBJ2-3; CDR3: CSVGGRYTDTQYF; DNA: TGCAGCGTTGGGGGCCGTTACACAGATACGCAGTATTTT